This TCR beta chain was sequenced in a study of beta chain features in type 1 diabetes. Sorting based on CD45RO/CCR7/CD25/CD127/CD95/CD27 separated CD4+ naive, central memory, regulatory and stem cell-like memory cells. This clone was seen a handful of times. Antigen: not known. The entirety of the isolated RNA underwent reverse transcription, so expressed TCRB transcripts were sequenced. Data came from immunoSEQ multiplex PCR; TCRdb stores just in-frame clones and leaves some out. The sample contains some 45,000 clones, about 66% of which appear only once. This CDR3 is built from 15 residues. V dropped 3 bases and J dropped 2; count of bases not matched to a gene: 3. Germline loops: CDR1 PRHDT, CDR2 FYEKMQ (reference sequence). Points from the study as a whole: When Type 1 diabetes patients were examined, their TCRB CDR3s proved moderately but significantly shorter in all four CD4+ subsets. Researchers cautioned that cDNA sequencing could over-represent cells with high TCR expression. Short templates might get an advantage during PCR, and this would be equal in patients and controls. The similarity of naive, central memory and Treg TCRB repertoires appeared greater among patients than among healthy donors.

The clonotype originates from a woman aged 18-29 years with type 1 diabetes. Sequencing was done on a sample of Tregs from blood. The V gene is TRBV13, the J gene TRBJ2-1; 8 bases line up with TRBD2. CDR3 DNA sequence: TGTGCCAGCAGCTTGATTAGCGGGGCCTACAATGAGCAGTTCTTC. It encodes CASSLISGAYNEQFF.